This T cell receptor (beta chain) was found in a study of immune evolution from preneoplasia to lung adenocarcinoma. There are a few counts of this clone. This CDR3 has 16 amino acids. Germline V gene sequence: CDR1 SEHNR, CDR2 FQNEAQ (reference sequence). The V segment lost 1 base and the J segment 7 bases; nucleotides outside the gene matches: 6. The table came from immunoSEQ multiplex PCR; TCRdb's copy has only in-frame clones and leaves some out. Of roughly 4,000 clones listed, about 83% are singletons. Patients had resection in Japan or China between 2014 and 2017. Premalignant or tumor cells were enriched by macro-dissection after pathologic assessment.

Sequenced material: FFPE minimally invasive lung adenocarcinoma tissue. The TCR sequence derives from a person aged 55 to 69 with lung adenocarcinoma. The chain couples TRBV7-9 to TRBJ2-3, with TRBD2 matching 12 bases. The CDR3 loop is CASSLGKTSGRNTQYF. The CDR3, as DNA: TGTGCCAGCAGCTTAGGCAAGACTAGCGGGAGAAATACGCAGTATTTT.